This TCR beta chain was retrieved from a study of EBV T-cell therapy then PD-1 blockade in nasopharyngeal carcinoma. This clone has a single count. Its antigen is not identified. The treatment is: AdE1-LMPpoly-expanded autologous EBV-specific T-cell therapy followed by anti-PD-1 nivolumab. The V gene lost 3 bases and the J gene lost 5 bases, with 11 bases spanning the gap. This CDR3 spans 14 amino acids. Germline loops: CDR1 LNHDA, CDR2 SQIVND (reference sequence). Measured with immunoSEQ multiplex PCR; TCRdb has only the in-frame clones, and not every one. The table has 14,000 or so clones, around 80% seen once.

Here the sequenced sample was CD8+ T cells from blood, taken around day 100 from a patient whose treatment included autologous EBV-specific T cells and nivolumab. The chain has TRBV19 and TRBJ1-5; no clear D gene. This clonotype was sampled from a man between 35 and 55 years old with nasopharyngeal carcinoma. Here the CDR3 DNA reads TGTGCCAGTAGTATCGCCAAGCTGGATCAGCCCCAGCATTTT. This gives the protein CASSIAKLDQPQHF.